The 12 T cell receptor beta chains given below trace back to one sample, sequenced in a study of control samples from healthy donors and cancer patients. Repertoires were generated with immunoSEQ multiplex PCR, while TCRdb's copy carries only in-frame clones and drops some. The sample holds some 160,000 clones, around 90% seen once. The sample consisted of blood. These receptors came from a man aged 25-45 years in good health.

The genes are TRBV19 and TRBJ2-7, with 14 bases that match TRBD2. Germline CDR1 and CDR2: LNHDA and SQIVND (reference sequence). The CDR3 extends over 16 amino acids. V lost 4 bases to trimming and J lost 5 bases; unmatched junction nucleotides: 7. The DNA for the CDR3 is TGTGCCAGTAGTACGGCCGGGACTAGCGGGGGCCACGAGCAGTACTTC. Its translation is CASSTAGTSGGHEQYF.

J is TRBJ2-5 and V is TRBV7-3; D is perhaps TRBD2 (6 bases). The V end was cut by 4 bases, the J end by 0 bases, with 6 bases between. The length of the CDR3 is 13 residues. Germline loops: CDR1 SGHTA, CDR2 FQGTGA. This CDR3 reads CASSWDYQETQYF. The DNA of the CDR3 is TGTGCCAGCAGCTGGGACTACCAAGAGACCCAGTACTTC.

The CDR3 is CASSYSSEYTEAFF. The CDR3 DNA reads TGTGCCAGCAGTTACTCGAGTGAGTACACTGAAGCTTTCTTT. The genes are TRBV6-5 and TRBJ1-1; the D is unclear. Trimming removed 0 bases from V and 3 bases from J, with 8 bases in between. This CDR3 spans 14 amino acids. CDR1 and CDR2 (germline): MNHEY, SVGAGI.

This sequence joins TRBV6-5 and TRBJ2-7, with D possibly matching TRBD1 (6 bases). The CDR3 runs 15 residues. V shed 2 bases and J shed 3 bases, with 14 bases lying between them. From germline, CDR1 is MNHEY and CDR2 SVGAGI. Here the CDR3 reads CASSYQARGNYEQYF. For the CDR3, the DNA is TGTGCCAGCAGTTACCAGGCCAGGGGAAACTACGAGCAGTACTTC.

J is TRBJ2-5 and V is TRBV12-5; D possibly corresponds to TRBD2 (5 bases). This CDR3 is built from 14 residues. The germline V gene encodes CDR1 LGHNT and CDR2 FRNRAP. The V gene lost 10 bases and the J gene lost 1 base, with 16 bases spanning the gap. The CDR3 sequence: CAKRRVHIQETQYF. As DNA, the CDR3 is TGTGCTAAGCGGCGGGTGCATATCCAAGAGACCCAGTACTTC.

The J gene is TRBJ1-3, the V gene TRBV9; D is uncertain. The CDR3 loop spans 15 amino acids. Germline V CDR1 and CDR2: SGDLS, YYNGEE. The ends were cut back, 4 bases at V and 0 bases at J, with 11 bases in the middle. The DNA for the CDR3 is TGTGCCAGCAGCACCGGACGGGGCTCTGGAAACACCATATATTTT. Residues: CASSTGRGSGNTIYF.

This clone was picked up a small number of times. V usage is TRBV5-8 and J usage is TRBJ1-5; the D is unclear. This CDR3 has 15 amino acids. From germline, CDR1 is SGHTS and CDR2 YDEGEE. With 4 bases removed from V and 3 bases from J, the gap between germline ends came to 14 bases. As DNA, the CDR3 is TGTGCCAGCAGCCCCGGACGGACCTCCAATCAGCCCCAGCATTTT. Translating it yields CASSPGRTSNQPQHF.

V is TRBV7-3 and J is TRBJ2-1; 10 nucleotides line up with TRBD1. CDR1 SGHTA and CDR2 FQGTGA come from the germline V gene. This CDR3 contains 16 residues. V was pared by 2 bases and J by 7 bases, with 8 bases of the junction left unmatched. CDR3 nucleotides: TGTGCCAGCAGCTTAGGTTCACGGACAGGGGGAAATGAGCAGTTCTTC. Amino acids: CASSLGSRTGGNEQFF.

This chain's CDR3 is CASSLDRDEQFF. CDR3 DNA sequence: TGTGCCAGCAGCTTGGACAGGGATGAGCAGTTCTTC. This sequence joins TRBV5-4 and TRBJ2-1; weak D call: TRBD1 (6 bases). CDR1 and CDR2 from the germline V gene are SGHNT and YYREEE (reference sequence). CDR3 length: 12 residues. V was clipped by 0 bases and J by 8 bases, with 6 bases between them.

This clone was seen once. J is TRBJ2-5 and V is TRBV5-1; 7 nucleotides align to TRBD1. The CDR3 has 15 residues. CDR1 is SGHRS, CDR2 YFSETQ, per germline. Trimming took 3 bases from V and 5 from J; bases not matched to a gene: 10. The chain's CDR3 is CASSSYPDRAETQYF. For the CDR3, the DNA is TGCGCCAGCAGCTCCTACCCTGACAGGGCGGAGACCCAGTACTTC.

The genes are TRBV13 and TRBJ2-3; D assignment may be TRBD1 or TRBD2 (6 bases each). The germline V gene encodes CDR1 PRHDT and CDR2 FYEKMQ (reference sequence). The CDR3 has 14 amino acids. Trimming shortened V by 3 bases and J by 4 bases, and 11 bases separated the two germline ends. CDR3 sequence (DNA): TGTGCCAGCAGCTTCGTCGGGGGCGCAGATACGCAGTATTTT. Its translation: CASSFVGGADTQYF. Together with reference TRBV13 and TRBJ2-3, the CDR3 gives the full variable domain: AAGVIQSPRHLIKEKRETATLKCYPIPRHDTVYWYQQGPGQDPQFLISFYEKMQSDKGSIPDRFSAQQFSDYHSELNMSSLELGDSALYFCASSFVGGADTQYFGPGTRLTVL.

The chain couples TRBV9 to TRBJ2-1; 8 nucleotides align to TRBD1. Germline V CDR1 and CDR2: SGDLS, YYNGEE. This CDR3 has 15 amino acids. J was trimmed by 4 bases and V by 5 bases; bases with no gene match: 8. CDR3 nucleotide sequence: TGTGCCAGCAGAGCTTCCGGACAGGGATACAATGAGCAGTTCTTC. This gives the protein CASRASGQGYNEQFF.